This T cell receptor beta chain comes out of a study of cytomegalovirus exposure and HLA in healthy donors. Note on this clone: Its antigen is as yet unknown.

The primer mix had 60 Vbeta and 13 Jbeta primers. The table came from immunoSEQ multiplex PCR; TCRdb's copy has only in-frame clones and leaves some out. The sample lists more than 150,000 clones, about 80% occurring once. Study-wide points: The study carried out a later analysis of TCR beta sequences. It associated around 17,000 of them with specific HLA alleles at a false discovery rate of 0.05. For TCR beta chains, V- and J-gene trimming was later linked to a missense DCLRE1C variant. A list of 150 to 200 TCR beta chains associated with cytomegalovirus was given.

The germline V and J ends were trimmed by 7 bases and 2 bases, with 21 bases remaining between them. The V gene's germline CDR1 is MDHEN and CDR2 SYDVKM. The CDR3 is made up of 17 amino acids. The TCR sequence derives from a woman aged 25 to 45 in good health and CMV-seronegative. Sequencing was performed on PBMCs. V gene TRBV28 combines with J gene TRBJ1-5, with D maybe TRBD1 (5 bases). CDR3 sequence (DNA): TGTGCCAGCACCGGGGCCGGAGGGGCGAGGGGCAATCAGCCCCAGCATTTT. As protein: CASTGAGGARGNQPQHF.